The 18 T cell receptor beta chains below come from one sample, sequenced in a study of identical twins. TCRdb passed the 5' RACE reads through MiXCR, listing each CDR3 protein once. The table records 200,000 or so distinct CDR3 sequences, 7.5% of them present only once. The same specimen was also included in a second study, on yellow fever vaccine responses in identical twins.

The sequenced sample was memory (CD45RO+) T cells sorted from blood. Every receptor here comes from a woman between 18 and 29 years old in good health.

This clonotype showed up many times. This chain connects TRBV4-3 to TRBJ2-4; 9 bases are shared with TRBD1. V gave up 2 bases and J gave up 7 bases; unmatched junction bases: 6. Germline assignment: CDR1 LGHNA and CDR2 YSLEER. This CDR3 has 15 amino acids. The CDR3 reads CASSQRDRGGNIQYF. CDR3 sequence (DNA): TGCGCCAGCAGCCAACGAGACAGGGGGGGGAACATTCAGTACTTC.

This clonotype was observed many times. The chain joins TRBV6-1 to TRBJ1-2; D perhaps matches TRBD1 (5 bases). Germline loops: CDR1 MNHNS, CDR2 SASEGT. Trimming took 6 bases from V and 4 from J, leaving 12 bases between them. The CDR3 is 13 amino acids. CDR3 coding DNA: TGTGCCAGCAGGTCATGGGACGCCTATGGCTACACCTTC. Its translation is CASRSWDAYGYTF.

This clonotype was seen only a few times. This sequence joins TRBV14 and TRBJ2-1, with 11 bases identical to TRBD2. In germline, CDR1 is SGHDN, CDR2 FVKESK. V trimming: 6 bases; J trimming: 0 bases; junction bases outside the gene matches: 10. The CDR3 consists of 18 residues. CDR3: CASSPGTSGIYSYNEQFF. CDR3 DNA: TGTGCCAGCAGTCCCGGGACTAGCGGTATTTACTCCTACAATGAGCAGTTCTTC.

In its sample, this clonotype was seen many times. The gene calls are TRBV2 and TRBJ1-6, with D possibly TRBD1 on 5 matching bases. CDR3 size: 12 residues. CDR1 and CDR2 (germline): SNHLY, FYNNEI. The ends were cut back, 7 bases at V and 7 bases at J, with 8 bases in the middle. CDR3 nucleotide sequence: TGTGCCAGCACAGGGACGAATTCACCCCTCCACTTT. Protein product: CASTGTNSPLHF.

The rearrangement links TRBV7-9 to TRBJ1-1; possible D gene TRBD1, 6 bases. V was shortened by 2 bases and J by 2 bases, with 12 bases between the two germline ends. CDR3 size: 15 residues. Germline-derived CDR1 and CDR2 are SEHNR and FQNEAQ (reference sequence). CDR3 coding DNA: TGTGCCAGCAGCTTACTTACAGGGCCTAACACTGAAGCTTTCTTT. Its protein product is CASSLLTGPNTEAFF.

This clonotype has ten or more counts. The chain employs TRBV6-1 and TRBJ1-1, with 11 bases that match TRBD1. From germline, CDR1 is MNHNS and CDR2 SASEGT. V trimming: 5 bases; J trimming: 11 bases; junction bases outside the gene matches: 13. This CDR3 contains 15 residues. CDR3 in DNA: TGTGCCAGCAGTCCCCTGGGACAGGGGGGGGCCGGCGCTTTCTTT. Its translation is CASSPLGQGGAGAFF.

The table lists this clonotype with many counts. This rearrangement joins TRBV6-4 to TRBJ2-1; 9 positions agree with TRBD2. The J segment lost 5 bases and the V segment lost 3 bases, leaving 5 bases of the junction unmatched. The germline CDR1 and CDR2 sequences are MRHNA and SNTAGT. The CDR3 is 15 residues long. CDR3 nucleotides: TGTGCCAGCAGTGAGGCGGGGGGGCAGAACAATGAGCAGTTCTTC. Its protein is CASSEAGGQNNEQFF.

This clonotype was found a few times. The chain uses TRBV7-3 and TRBJ1-1; D gene unclear. The germline gives CDR1 SGHTA, CDR2 FQGTGA. The CDR3 is 13 amino acids. V was trimmed by 5 bases and J by 2 bases, leaving 9 bases between them. Here the CDR3 DNA reads TGTGCCAGCAGCGCGCACAGAAACACTGAAGCTTTCTTT. As protein: CASSAHRNTEAFF.

The chain links TRBV6-2 or TRBV6-3 to TRBJ2-1; the D gene is possibly TRBD2 (6 bases). The CDR3 covers 15 residues. V was clipped by 2 bases and J by 3 bases, with 11 bases between them. Germline V gives CDR1 MNHEY, CDR2 SVGEGT. This CDR3 reads CASSYDAGSYNEQFF. CDR3 sequence (DNA): TGTGCCAGCAGTTACGATGCGGGAAGCTACAATGAGCAGTTCTTC.

The chain joins TRBV7-2 to TRBJ2-7; TRBD1 agrees at 10 bases. J was trimmed by 2 bases and V by 0 bases; bases with no gene match: 1. Germline V CDR1 and CDR2: SGHTA, FQGNSA. The CDR3 is 15 amino acids. The CDR3 loop is CASSLAGTGAYEQYF. The CDR3 coding sequence is TGTGCCAGCAGCTTAGCCGGGACAGGGGCCTACGAGCAGTACTTC.

The genes are TRBV12-3 or TRBV12-4 and TRBJ1-2, with a possible D match to TRBD1 (5 bases). V was trimmed by 3 bases and J by 6 bases, leaving 11 bases between them. The CDR3 is made up of 13 amino acids. The CDR3 sequence: CASSFSSRDGYTF. The CDR3 nucleotides are TGTGCCAGCAGTTTCTCTTCCAGGGATGGCTACACCTTC.

This chain joins TRBV5-1 and TRBJ2-1; tentative D call: TRBD1 (5 bases). V gave up 2 bases and J gave up 9 bases, with 6 bases separating them. CDR3 length: 11 amino acids. Germline V gene sequence: CDR1 SGHRS, CDR2 YFSETQ. The CDR3 loop is CASSFGAEQFF. The CDR3 DNA reads TGCGCCAGCAGCTTTGGGGCTGAGCAGTTCTTC. The full variable domain, with the rest looked up from reference TRBV5-1 and TRBJ2-1, is KAGVTQTPRYLIKTRGQQVTLSCSPISGHRSVSWYQQTPGQGLQFLFEYFSETQRNKGNFPGRFSGRQFSNSRSEMNVSTLELGDSALYLCASSFGAEQFFGPGTRLTVL.

In its sample, this clonotype was seen a few times. The chain recombines TRBV24-1 with TRBJ2-3; 10 nucleotides align to TRBD2. V gave up 0 bases and J gave up 4 bases; unmatched junction bases: 6. This CDR3 contains 17 residues. Germline CDR1 KGHDR, CDR2 SFDVKD. This chain's CDR3 is CATSDLGLAGDPDTQYF. The CDR3 DNA is TGTGCCACCAGTGATTTGGGGCTAGCGGGAGACCCAGATACGCAGTATTTT.

This clonotype was counted ten times or more. The chain joins TRBV7-9 to TRBJ2-5; the D is unclear. V lost 3 bases, J lost 4 bases, and 3 bases lay in between. The CDR3 totals 11 residues. Germline CDR1 SEHNR, CDR2 FQNEAQ (reference sequence). CDR3 region: CASSFLETQYF. CDR3 bases: TGTGCCAGCAGCTTCCTAGAGACCCAGTACTTC.

This clonotype was recorded at least ten times. The chain is built from TRBV12-3 or TRBV12-4 and TRBJ1-5; D is unclear. Trimming stripped 1 base from V and 4 bases from J, with 11 bases between. The CDR3 has 15 amino acids. This CDR3 is CASSLDQQLNQPQHF. In DNA, the CDR3 is TGTGCCAGCAGTTTAGACCAACAGTTGAATCAGCCCCAGCATTTT.

This clonotype was seen at least ten times. The CDR3 region is CASSQEEGSGNTIYF. Written as DNA, the CDR3 is TGCGCCAGCAGCCAAGAAGAGGGATCGGGAAACACCATATATTTT. The chain joins TRBV5-1 to TRBJ1-3; no firm D call. Trimming cost V 4 bases and J 4 bases, with 15 bases left between them. CDR1 and CDR2 (germline): SGHRS, YFSETQ. This CDR3 region has 15 residues.

The V gene is TRBV12-3 or TRBV12-4, the J gene TRBJ2-1, with 16 bases aligning to TRBD2. The trim removed 5 bases at V and 2 bases at J, leaving 9 bases unmatched. CDR3 size: 19 residues. CDR3 region: CASSRPGLAGGPAYNEQFF. The CDR3 DNA is TGTGCCAGCAGTCGTCCGGGACTAGCGGGAGGGCCGGCCTACAATGAGCAGTTCTTC.

This chain joins TRBV5-5 and TRBJ2-7; unclear D gene. Deletions cut 0 bases from V and 6 bases from J, with 4 bases between. The CDR3 is 11 residues long. Germline assignment: CDR1 SGHKS and CDR2 YYEKEE (reference sequence). The CDR3 loop is CASSLDLEQYF. In DNA, the CDR3 is TGTGCCAGCAGCTTGGACCTCGAGCAGTACTTC.